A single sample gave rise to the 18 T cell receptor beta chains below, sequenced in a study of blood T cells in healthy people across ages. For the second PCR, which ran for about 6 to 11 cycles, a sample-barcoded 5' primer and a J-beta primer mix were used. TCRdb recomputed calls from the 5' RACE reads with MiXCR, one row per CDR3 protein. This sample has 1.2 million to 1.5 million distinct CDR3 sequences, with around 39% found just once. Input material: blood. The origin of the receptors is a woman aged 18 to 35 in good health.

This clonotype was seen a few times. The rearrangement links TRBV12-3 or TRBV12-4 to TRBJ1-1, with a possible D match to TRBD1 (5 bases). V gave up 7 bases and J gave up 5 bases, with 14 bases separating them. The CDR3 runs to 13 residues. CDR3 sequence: CASTQGMATEAFF. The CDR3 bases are TGTGCCAGCACTCAGGGTATGGCAACTGAAGCTTTCTTT.

The CDR3 sequence: CASSFGPADLSYNEQYF. Here the CDR3 DNA reads TGCGCCAGCAGCTTCGGGCCAGCCGATCTCTCCTACAATGAGCAGTACTTC. The chain is built from TRBV5-1 and TRBJ2-1; unclear D gene. Near its end, the DNA agrees better with TRBJ2-7, so the J call may be wrong. The CDR3 is 17 amino acids. Per germline, CDR1 SGHRS and CDR2 YFSETQ.

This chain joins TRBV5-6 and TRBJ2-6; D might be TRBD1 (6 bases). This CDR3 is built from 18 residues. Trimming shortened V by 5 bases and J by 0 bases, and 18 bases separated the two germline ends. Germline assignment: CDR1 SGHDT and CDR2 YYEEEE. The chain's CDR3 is CASRNLQGGASGANVLTF. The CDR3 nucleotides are TGTGCCAGCAGGAACTTACAGGGTGGCGCCTCTGGGGCCAACGTCCTGACTTTC.

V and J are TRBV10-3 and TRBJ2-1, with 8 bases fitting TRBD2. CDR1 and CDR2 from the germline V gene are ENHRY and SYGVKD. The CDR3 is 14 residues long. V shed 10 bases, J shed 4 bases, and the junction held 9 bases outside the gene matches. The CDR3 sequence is CATLSGGPYNEQFF. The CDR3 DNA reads TGTGCCACCTTGAGCGGGGGACCGTACAATGAGCAGTTCTTC.

The CDR3 nucleotides are TGTGCCAGCAGTTTATTCCACGGGACAGCCCAAAACACTGAAGCTTTCTTT. Translated: CASSLFHGTAQNTEAFF. The rearrangement joins TRBV27 to TRBJ1-1; 7 bases line up with TRBD1. Germline CDR1 reads MNHEY; CDR2 reads SMNVEV (reference sequence). The CDR3 has 17 amino acids. V lost 1 base to trimming and J lost 2 bases; unmatched junction nucleotides: 10.

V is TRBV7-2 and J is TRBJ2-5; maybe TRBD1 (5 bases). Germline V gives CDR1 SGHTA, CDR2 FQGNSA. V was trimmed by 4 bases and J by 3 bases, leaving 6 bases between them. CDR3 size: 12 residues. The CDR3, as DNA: TGTGCCAGCAGCTCCAGGGAAGAGACCCAGTACTTC. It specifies CASSSREETQYF. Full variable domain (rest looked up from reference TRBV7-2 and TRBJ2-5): GAGVSQSPSNKVTEKGKDVELRCDPISGHTALYWYRQSLGQGLEFLIYFQGNSAPDKSGLPSDRFSAERTGGSVSTLTIQRTQQEDSAVYLCASSSREETQYFGPGTRLLVL.

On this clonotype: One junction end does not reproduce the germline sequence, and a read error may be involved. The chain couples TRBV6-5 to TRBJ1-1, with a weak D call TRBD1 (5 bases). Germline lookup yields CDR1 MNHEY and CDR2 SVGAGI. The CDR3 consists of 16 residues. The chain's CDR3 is CVSSYSSGRVDTEAFF. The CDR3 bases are TGTGTCAGCAGTTACTCAAGCGGCAGGGTAGACACTGAAGCTTTCTTT.

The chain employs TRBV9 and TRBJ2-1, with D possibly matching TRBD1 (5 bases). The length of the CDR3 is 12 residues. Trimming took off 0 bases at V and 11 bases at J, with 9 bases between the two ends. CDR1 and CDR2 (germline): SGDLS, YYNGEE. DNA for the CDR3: TGTGCCAGCAGCGTAGATGACAGTAAGCAGTTCTTC. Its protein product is CASSVDDSKQFF.

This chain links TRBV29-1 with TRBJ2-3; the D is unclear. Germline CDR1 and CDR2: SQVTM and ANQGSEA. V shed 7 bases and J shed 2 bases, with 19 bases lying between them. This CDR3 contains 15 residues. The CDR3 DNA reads TGCAGCGGGTTAACAAGCATTACAAACACAGATACGCAGTATTTT. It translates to CSGLTSITNTDTQYF.

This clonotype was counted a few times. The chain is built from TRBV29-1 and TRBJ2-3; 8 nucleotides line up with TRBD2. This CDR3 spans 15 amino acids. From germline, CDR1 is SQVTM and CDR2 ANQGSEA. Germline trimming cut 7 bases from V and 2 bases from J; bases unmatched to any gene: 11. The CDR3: CSAKETSALTDTQYF. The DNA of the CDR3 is TGCAGCGCCAAGGAGACTAGCGCTCTCACAGATACGCAGTATTTT.

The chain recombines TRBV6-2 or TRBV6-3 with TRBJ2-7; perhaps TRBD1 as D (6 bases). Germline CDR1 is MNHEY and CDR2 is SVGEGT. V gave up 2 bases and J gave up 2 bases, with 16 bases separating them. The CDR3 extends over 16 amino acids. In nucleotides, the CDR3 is TGTGCCAGCAGTTACCCACAGGGTACTGGGGCCTACGAGCAGTACTTC. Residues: CASSYPQGTGAYEQYF.

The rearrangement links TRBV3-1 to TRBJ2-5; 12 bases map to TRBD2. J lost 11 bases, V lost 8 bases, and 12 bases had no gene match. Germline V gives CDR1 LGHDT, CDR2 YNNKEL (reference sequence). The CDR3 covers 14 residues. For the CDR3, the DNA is TGTGCCAGCCTGACTAGCGGGAGCCGGAATGAGCAGTACTTC. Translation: CASLTSGSRNEQYF.

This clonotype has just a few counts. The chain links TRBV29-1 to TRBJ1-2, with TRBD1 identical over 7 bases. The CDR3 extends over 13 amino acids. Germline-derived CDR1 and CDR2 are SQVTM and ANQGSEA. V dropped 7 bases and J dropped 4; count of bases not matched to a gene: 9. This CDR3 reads CSAALGDSYGYTF. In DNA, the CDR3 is TGCAGCGCTGCCCTGGGGGACAGCTATGGCTACACCTTC.

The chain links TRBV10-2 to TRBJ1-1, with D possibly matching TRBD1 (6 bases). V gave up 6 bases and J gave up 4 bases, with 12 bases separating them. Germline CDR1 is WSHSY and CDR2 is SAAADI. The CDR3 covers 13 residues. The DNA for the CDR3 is TGCGCCAGCAGGGAACAGGGCGTCACTGAAGCTTTCTTT. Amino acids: CASREQGVTEAFF.

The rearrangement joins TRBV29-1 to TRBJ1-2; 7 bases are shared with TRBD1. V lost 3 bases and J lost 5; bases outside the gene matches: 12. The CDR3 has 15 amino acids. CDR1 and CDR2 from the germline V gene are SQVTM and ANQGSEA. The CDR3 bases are TGCAGCGTTGAGGGAGGGACAGTTCTTGGGTATGGCTACACCTTC. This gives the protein CSVEGGTVLGYGYTF.

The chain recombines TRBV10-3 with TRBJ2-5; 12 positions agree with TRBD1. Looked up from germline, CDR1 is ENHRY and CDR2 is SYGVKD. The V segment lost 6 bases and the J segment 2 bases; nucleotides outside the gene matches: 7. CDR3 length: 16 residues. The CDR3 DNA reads TGTGCCATCAGCGCCGGGACAGGGGGCTCTCAAGAGACCCAGTACTTC. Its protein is CAISAGTGGSQETQYF.

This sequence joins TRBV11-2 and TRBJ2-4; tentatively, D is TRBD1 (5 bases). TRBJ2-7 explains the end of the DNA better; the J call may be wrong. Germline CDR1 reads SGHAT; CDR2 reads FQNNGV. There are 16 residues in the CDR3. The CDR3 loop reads CASSLAGASWSYEQYF. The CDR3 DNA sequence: TGTGCCAGCAGCTTAGCTGGGGCTAGTTGGTCCTACGAGCAGTACTTC.

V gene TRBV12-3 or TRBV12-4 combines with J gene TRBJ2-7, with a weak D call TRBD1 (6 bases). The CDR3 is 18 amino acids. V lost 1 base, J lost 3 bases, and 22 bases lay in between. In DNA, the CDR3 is TGTGCCAGCAGTTTAGAGAGGGACATCCGAGACCCGAACTACGAGCAGTACTTC. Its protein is CASSLERDIRDPNYEQYF.